This TCR beta chain was retrieved from a study of blood T cell dynamics during melanoma immunotherapy. A fixed DNA input of roughly 0.35 ug was used per bulk PBMC sample. The data were produced by immunoSEQ multiplex PCR, yet TCRdb's version contains in-frame clones alone and is incomplete. The sample lists 7,000 to 9,000 clones; 65% to 85% were seen once. Notes on this clone: Its antigen is as yet unknown.

Broader study findings: Whether repertoire-driving clones were melanoma-specific could not be determined. PBMC repertoires of eventual disease-control patients split at W3 into clonality or diversity gains.

Time point defined: pre-treatment baseline. Blood was drawn before treatment and at week 3 after checkpoint blockade. The CDR3 has 14 residues. Germline V gene data show CDR1 as LNHDA and CDR2 as SQIVND (reference sequence). V was trimmed by 4 bases and J by 4 bases, leaving 14 bases between them. The TCR sequence derives from a human donor with melanoma. The gene calls are TRBV19 and TRBJ2-7; D might be TRBD2 (6 bases). Specimen: blood, collected from a patient treated with checkpoint blockade. For the CDR3, the DNA is TGTGCCAGTAGTACCGGGAGAGGAAATTACGAGCAGTACTTC. This encodes CASSTGRGNYEQYF. Together with reference TRBV19 and TRBJ2-7, the CDR3 gives the full variable domain: DGGITQSPKYLFRKEGQNVTLSCEQNLNHDAMYWYRQDPGQGLRLIYYSQIVNDFQKGDIAEGYSVSREKKESFPLTVTSAQKNPTAFYLCASSTGRGNYEQYFGPGTRLTVT.